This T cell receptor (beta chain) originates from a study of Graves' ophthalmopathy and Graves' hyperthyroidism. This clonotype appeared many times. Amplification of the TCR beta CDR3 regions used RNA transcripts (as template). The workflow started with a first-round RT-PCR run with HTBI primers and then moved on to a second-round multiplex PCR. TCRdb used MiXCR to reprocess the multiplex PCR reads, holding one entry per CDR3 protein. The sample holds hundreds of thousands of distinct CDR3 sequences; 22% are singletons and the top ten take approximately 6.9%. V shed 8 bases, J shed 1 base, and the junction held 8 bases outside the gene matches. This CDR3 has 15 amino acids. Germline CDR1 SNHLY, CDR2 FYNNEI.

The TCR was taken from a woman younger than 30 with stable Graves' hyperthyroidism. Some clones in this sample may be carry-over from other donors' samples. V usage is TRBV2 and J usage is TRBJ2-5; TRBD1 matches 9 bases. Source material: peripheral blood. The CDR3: CASLRTGATQETQYF. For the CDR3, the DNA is TGTGCCAGCCTTCGGACAGGGGCGACCCAAGAGACCCAGTACTTC.